A selection of T cell receptor beta chains follows, all from one sample in a study of cytomegalovirus exposure and HLA in healthy donors. The protocol was immunoSEQ multiplex PCR, while the TCRdb copy is restricted to in-frame clones and leaves out a portion. The sample lists about 130,000 clones, more than 60% occurring once. The sequenced material came from PBMCs. These receptor sequences come from a woman aged 60-75 years in good health and CMV-seropositive. Each CDR3 is given with its conserved first and last residue. Each record gives: D gene, J gene, clone size, V gene, CDR3 DNA, CDR3 protein. D genes are given only for firm matches. Only some rows state a clone size, as once, few, many or a class for expanded clones.

. TRBJ1-2 . TRBV28 TGTGCCAGCAGCTTAGGACACGAACTTGGCTACACCTTC CASSLGHELGYTF
TRBD2 TRBJ2-2 . TRBV27 TGTGCCAGCAGTTCGACCACCGGACTAGCCTACACCGGGGAGCTGTTTTTT CASSSTTGLAYTGELFF
. TRBJ1-1 . TRBV25-1 TGTGCCAGCAGTCCAAGCGGCGGGACTGAAGCTTTCTTT CASSPSGGTEAFF
. TRBJ2-7 . TRBV27 TGTGCCAGCAGTTTAGGCAGGGGTTACGAGCAGTACTTC CASSLGRGYEQYF
TRBD2 TRBJ2-3 once TRBV5-4 TGTGCCAGCAGCTCCCGACTAGCGGGAGTCACAGATACGCAGTATTTT CASSSRLAGVTDTQYF
TRBD1 TRBJ2-3 . TRBV7-8 TGTGCCAGCAGCCGGCAACAACAGGGGCGCACAGATACGCAGTATTTT CASSRQQQGRTDTQYF
. TRBJ2-4 . TRBV4-2 TGTGCCAGCAGCCAAGATCTGGCTAGTCTGGCCAAAAACATTCAGTACTTC CASSQDLASLAKNIQYF
. TRBJ1-5 few TRBV2 TGTGCCAGCAGTGATAATCCGGCGGCTGGTCCTAATCAGCCCCAGCATTTT CASSDNPAAGPNQPQHF
. TRBJ2-4 once TRBV20-1 TGCAGTGCTACCCCTGAAAACATTCAGTACTTC CSATPENIQYF
TRBD2 TRBJ2-7 . TRBV9 TGTGCCAGCAGCGTAGTCCCGGGAGGGCTCTACGAGCAGTACTTC CASSVVPGGLYEQYF
TRBD1 TRBJ1-2 . TRBV7-2 TGTGCCAGCAGCGCAAACAGGGGGCGCGACTATGGCTACACCTTC CASSANRGRDYGYTF
TRBD1 TRBJ2-7 . TRBV30 TGTGCCTGGAGGCCGGGACAGGTAACCTACGAGCAGTACTTC CAWRPGQVTYEQYF
. TRBJ2-3 . TRBV2 TGTGCCAGCAGTTTACAAGGAGGGACAGATACGCAGTATTTT CASSLQGGTDTQYF
TRBD1 TRBJ1-3 . TRBV4-3 TGCGCCAGCAGCCCGGGAACACAGGGGGCTTCTGGAAACACCATATATTTT CASSPGTQGASGNTIYF
TRBD1 TRBJ2-2 . TRBV5-1 TGCGCCAGCAGCCCACGGGGACAGGGGGGGAACACCGGGGAGCTGTTTTTT CASSPRGQGGNTGELFF
TRBD1 TRBJ1-6 few TRBV6-5 TGTGCCAGCAGTTATGACAGGGTGGATTCACCCCTCCACTTT CASSYDRVDSPLHF
. TRBJ1-1 . TRBV5-6 TGTGCCAGCAGCTTCACTCTCATGAACACTGAAGCTTTCTTT CASSFTLMNTEAFF
TRBD2 TRBJ2-7 . TRBV4-3 TGCGCCAGCAGCCAAGCTTTTAGCGGGAGCTACGAGCAGTACTTC CASSQAFSGSYEQYF
TRBD1 TRBJ1-1 . TRBV5-4 TGTGCCAGCAGCTCCGGGACAGGGATCGTTGCTGAAGCTTTCTTT CASSSGTGIVAEAFF
TRBD1 TRBJ1-2 . TRBV25-1 TGTGCCAGCAGTGAATATTGGCAGGGGGCAAGGGGCTACACCTTC CASSEYWQGARGYTF
. TRBJ1-5 . TRBV28 TGTGCCAGCAGTCCGGTGGGCAGGGGCAATCAGCCCCAGCATTTT CASSPVGRGNQPQHF
. TRBJ2-7 . TRBV23-1 TGCGCCAGCCTCGGACAGTCGGGCTCCTACGAGCAGTACTTC CASLGQSGSYEQYF
. TRBJ1-4 . TRBV30 TGTGCCTGGAGTGGGCAAACAACTAATGAAAAACTGTTTTTT CAWSGQTTNEKLFF
. TRBJ2-5 . TRBV21-1 TGTGCCAGCAGCAAAAATTCAGGGCTAAGGGGGGAGACCCAGTACTTC CASSKNSGLRGETQYF
. TRBJ2-6 . TRBV19 TGTGCCAGCCAATCGCAGGGTGCTGGGGCCAACGTCCTGACTTTC CASQSQGAGANVLTF
. TRBJ1-6 . TRBV7-9 TGTGCCAGCAGCTTCGGTTTAGGGGCTTCACCCCTCCACTTT CASSFGLGASPLHF
. TRBJ1-3 . TRBV13 TGTGCCAGCAGCACCCGACTTTTCGTCTCTGGAAACACCATATATTTT CASSTRLFVSGNTIYF
TRBD2 TRBJ2-7 few TRBV25-1 TGTGCCAGCAGTGAATCTGGGGGGGGACCCTACGAGCAGTACTTC CASSESGGGPYEQYF
TRBD1 TRBJ2-7 . TRBV7-6 TGTGCCAGCAGCTTTGGGACAGGCGCAGCCTACGAGCAGTACTTC CASSFGTGAAYEQYF
. TRBJ1-5 once TRBV7-2 TGTGCCAGCAGCTTAGCCTCGAACGGGCAGCCCCAGCATTTT CASSLASNGQPQHF
TRBD1 TRBJ1-4 few TRBV11-2 TGTGCCAGCAGCTTGAGCAGCGGACAGGGGGGTAACGAAAAACTGTTTTTT CASSLSSGQGGNEKLFF
. TRBJ1-2 . TRBV4-1 TGCGCCAGCAGCCGAGACCTCCCTACTAACTATGGCTACACCTTC CASSRDLPTNYGYTF
. TRBJ2-5 . TRBV5-1 TGCGCCAGCAGCCCCGGATCTCGGGGAGAGACCCAGTACTTC CASSPGSRGETQYF
. TRBJ2-1 . TRBV5-4 TGTGCCAGCAGCTCGATCGGTCCAGGGGAAGAGCAGTTCTTC CASSSIGPGEEQFF
. TRBJ1-2 . TRBV7-8 TGTGCCAGCAGCCCAGGAGGGTCTCCCTATGGCTACACCTTC CASSPGGSPYGYTF
. TRBJ2-7 . TRBV5-1 TGCGCCAGCAGCCCAGGGGACCGCTCCTACGAGCAGTACTTC CASSPGDRSYEQYF
TRBD1 TRBJ1-1 . TRBV9 TGTGCCAGCAGCGTCGGGACAGGGGGCGCCACTGAAGCTTTCTTT CASSVGTGGATEAFF
. TRBJ1-4 . TRBV6-5 TGTGCCAGCGGACCAGGGGCGACTAATGAAAAACTGTTTTTT CASGPGATNEKLFF
. TRBJ1-2 . TRBV28 TGTGCCAGCAGAATAGGACAGAGCTATGGCTACACCTTC CASRIGQSYGYTF
TRBD2 TRBJ2-2 . TRBV7-6 TGTGCCAGCACCTTCCAGGGAGGGTTCAACACCGGGGAGCTGTTTTTT CASTFQGGFNTGELFF
. TRBJ2-2 . TRBV7-2 TGTGCCAGCAGCTTAGCGCACCTAGTTTACACCGGGGAGCTGTTTTTT CASSLAHLVYTGELFF
. TRBJ2-7 . TRBV7-2 TGTGCCAGCAGACGCGTGGCGGGGGCCGCCTACGAGCAGTACTTC CASRRVAGAAYEQYF
. TRBJ1-5 . TRBV5-1 TGCGCCAGCAGCTTGTATAGCAATCAGCCCCAGCATTTT CASSLYSNQPQHF
. TRBJ2-5 once TRBV6-1 TGTGCCAGCAGTGTTCGACAGGAACAGGTTCGGGAGACCCAGTACTTC CASSVRQEQVRETQYF
. TRBJ2-7 . TRBV20-1 TGCAGTGCTAGTGGCTCCGACGAGCAGTACTTC CSASGSDEQYF